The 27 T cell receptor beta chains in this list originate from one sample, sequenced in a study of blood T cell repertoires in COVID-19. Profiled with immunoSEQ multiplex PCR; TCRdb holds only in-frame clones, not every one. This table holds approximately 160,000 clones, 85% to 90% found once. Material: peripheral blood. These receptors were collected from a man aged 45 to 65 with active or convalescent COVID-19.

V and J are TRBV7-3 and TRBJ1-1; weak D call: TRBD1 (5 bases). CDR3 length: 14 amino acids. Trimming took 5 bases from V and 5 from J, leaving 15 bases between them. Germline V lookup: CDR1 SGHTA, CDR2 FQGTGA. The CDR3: CASSPKAGGTEAFF. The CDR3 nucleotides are TGTGCCAGCAGCCCGAAAGCGGGGGGAACTGAAGCTTTCTTT.

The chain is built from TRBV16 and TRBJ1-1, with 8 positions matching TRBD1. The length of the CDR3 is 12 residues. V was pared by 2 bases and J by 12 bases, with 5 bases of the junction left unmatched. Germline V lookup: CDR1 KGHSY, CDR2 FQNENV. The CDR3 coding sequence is TGTGCCAGCAGCCAAACAGGGGGTTCGTCTTTCTTT. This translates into CASSQTGGSSFF.

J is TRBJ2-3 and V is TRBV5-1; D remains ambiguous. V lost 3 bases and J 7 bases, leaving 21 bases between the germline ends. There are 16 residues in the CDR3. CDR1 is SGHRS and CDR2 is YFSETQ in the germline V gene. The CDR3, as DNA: TGCGCCAGCAGCTCTGACACTTTGGTTTCAACAAATACGCAGTATTTT. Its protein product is CASSSDTLVSTNTQYF.

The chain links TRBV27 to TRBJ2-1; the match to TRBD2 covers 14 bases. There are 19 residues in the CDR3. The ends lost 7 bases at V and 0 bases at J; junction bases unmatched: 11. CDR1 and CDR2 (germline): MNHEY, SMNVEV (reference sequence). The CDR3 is CASTLLGLAGALSYNEQFF. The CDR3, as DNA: TGTGCCAGCACCCTTCTGGGACTAGCGGGGGCCCTCTCCTACAATGAGCAGTTCTTC.

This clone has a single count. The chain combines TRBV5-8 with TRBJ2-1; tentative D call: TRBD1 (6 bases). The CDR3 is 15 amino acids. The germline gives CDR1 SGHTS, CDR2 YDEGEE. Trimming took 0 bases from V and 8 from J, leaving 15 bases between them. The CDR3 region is CASSLAGTSGDEQFF. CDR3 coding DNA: TGTGCCAGCAGCTTGGCCGGGACATCAGGCGATGAGCAGTTCTTC.

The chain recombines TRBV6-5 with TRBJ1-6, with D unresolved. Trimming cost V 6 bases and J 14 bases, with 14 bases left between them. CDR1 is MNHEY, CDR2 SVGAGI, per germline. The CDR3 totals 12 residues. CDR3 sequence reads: CASSAVTETLHF. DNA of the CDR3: TGTGCCAGCAGCGCTGTGACTGAAACCCTCCACTTT.

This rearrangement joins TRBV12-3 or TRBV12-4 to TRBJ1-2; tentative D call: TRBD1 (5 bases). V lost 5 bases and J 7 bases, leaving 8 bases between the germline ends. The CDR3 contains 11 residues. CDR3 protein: CASSRRGGYTF. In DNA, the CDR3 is TGTGCCAGCAGTCGAAGGGGTGGCTACACCTTC.

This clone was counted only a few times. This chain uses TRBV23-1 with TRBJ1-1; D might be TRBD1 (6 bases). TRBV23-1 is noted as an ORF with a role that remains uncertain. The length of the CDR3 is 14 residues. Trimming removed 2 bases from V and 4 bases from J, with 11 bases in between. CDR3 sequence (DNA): TGCGCCAGCAGTCAAACAGGGTGTAGCACTGAAGCTTTCTTT. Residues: CASSQTGCSTEAFF.

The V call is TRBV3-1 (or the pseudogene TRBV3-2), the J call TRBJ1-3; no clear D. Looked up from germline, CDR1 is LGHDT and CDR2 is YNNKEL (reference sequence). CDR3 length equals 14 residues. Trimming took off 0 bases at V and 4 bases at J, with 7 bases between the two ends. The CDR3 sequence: CASSQEAEGNTIYF. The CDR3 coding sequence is TGTGCCAGCAGCCAAGAGGCAGAAGGAAACACCATATATTTT.

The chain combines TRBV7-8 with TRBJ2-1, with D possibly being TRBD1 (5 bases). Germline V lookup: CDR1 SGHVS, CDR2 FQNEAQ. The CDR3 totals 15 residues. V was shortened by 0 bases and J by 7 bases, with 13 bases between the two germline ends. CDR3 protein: CASSLAGLVGNEQFF. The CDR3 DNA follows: TGTGCCAGCAGCTTAGCGGGGCTGGTGGGAAATGAGCAGTTCTTC.

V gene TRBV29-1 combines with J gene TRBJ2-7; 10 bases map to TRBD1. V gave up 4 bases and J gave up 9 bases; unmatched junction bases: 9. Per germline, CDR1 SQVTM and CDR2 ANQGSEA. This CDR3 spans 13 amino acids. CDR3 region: CSVGGQGTPRQYF. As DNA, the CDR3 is TGCAGCGTTGGGGGACAGGGGACCCCCCGGCAGTACTTC.

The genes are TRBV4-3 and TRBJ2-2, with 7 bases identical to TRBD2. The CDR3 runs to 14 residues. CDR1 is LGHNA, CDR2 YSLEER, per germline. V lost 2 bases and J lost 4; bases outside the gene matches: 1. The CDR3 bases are TGCGCCAGCAGCCAAACTAGCGTCACCGGGGAGCTGTTTTTT. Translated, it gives CASSQTSVTGELFF.

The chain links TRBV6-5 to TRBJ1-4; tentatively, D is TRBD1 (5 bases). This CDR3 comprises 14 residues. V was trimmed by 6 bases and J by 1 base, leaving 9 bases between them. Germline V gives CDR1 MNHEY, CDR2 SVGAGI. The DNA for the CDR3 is TGTGCCAGCAGATCAGGGCGAACTAATGAAAAACTGTTTTTT. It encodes CASRSGRTNEKLFF.

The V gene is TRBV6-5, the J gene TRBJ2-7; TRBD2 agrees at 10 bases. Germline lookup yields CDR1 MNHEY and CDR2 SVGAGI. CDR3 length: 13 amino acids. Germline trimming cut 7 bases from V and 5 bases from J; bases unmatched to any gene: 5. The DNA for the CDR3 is TGTGCCAGCACCAGACTAGCGGGCGACGAGCAGTACTTC. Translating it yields CASTRLAGDEQYF.

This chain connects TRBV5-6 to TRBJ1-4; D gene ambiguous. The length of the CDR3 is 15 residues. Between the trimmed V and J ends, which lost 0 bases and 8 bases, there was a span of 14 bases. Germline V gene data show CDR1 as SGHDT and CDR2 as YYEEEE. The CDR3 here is CASSLVGDTGEKLFF. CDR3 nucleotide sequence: TGTGCCAGCAGCTTGGTCGGGGATACCGGGGAAAAACTGTTTTTT.

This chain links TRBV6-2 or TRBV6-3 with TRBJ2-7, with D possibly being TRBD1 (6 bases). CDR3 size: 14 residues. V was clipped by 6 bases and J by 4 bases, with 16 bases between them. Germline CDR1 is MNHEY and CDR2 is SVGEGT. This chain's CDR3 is CASSLQGISYEQYF. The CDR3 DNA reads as TGTGCCAGCAGCCTACAGGGAATTAGTTACGAGCAGTACTTC.

The CDR3 is CASPDRGGGNTIYF. The CDR3, as DNA: TGTGCCAGCCCAGACAGGGGCGGAGGAAACACCATATATTTT. The chain couples TRBV7-9 to TRBJ1-3; 8 bases line up with TRBD1. The germline gives CDR1 SEHNR, CDR2 FQNEAQ (reference sequence). The CDR3 covers 14 residues. V lost 8 bases, J lost 4 bases, and 7 bases stayed unmatched.

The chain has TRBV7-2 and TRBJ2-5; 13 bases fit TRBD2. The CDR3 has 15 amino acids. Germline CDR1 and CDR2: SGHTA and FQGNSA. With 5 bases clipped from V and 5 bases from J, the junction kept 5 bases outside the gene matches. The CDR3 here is CASSPRTSGSETQYF. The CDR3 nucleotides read TGTGCCAGCAGCCCCCGGACTAGCGGGAGTGAGACCCAGTACTTC.

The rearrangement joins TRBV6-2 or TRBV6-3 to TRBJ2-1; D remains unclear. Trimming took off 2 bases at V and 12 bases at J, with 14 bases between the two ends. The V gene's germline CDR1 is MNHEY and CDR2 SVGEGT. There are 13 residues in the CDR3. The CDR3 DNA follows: TGTGCCAGCAGTTACCTGAGAGACAAGGCGCAGTTCTTC. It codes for CASSYLRDKAQFF.

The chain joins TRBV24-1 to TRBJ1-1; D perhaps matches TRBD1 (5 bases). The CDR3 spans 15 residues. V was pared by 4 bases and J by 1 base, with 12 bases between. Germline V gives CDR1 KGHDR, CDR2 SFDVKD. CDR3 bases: TGTGCCACCAGTGACCACAGGCGAGGGAACACTGAAGCTTTCTTT. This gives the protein CATSDHRRGNTEAFF.

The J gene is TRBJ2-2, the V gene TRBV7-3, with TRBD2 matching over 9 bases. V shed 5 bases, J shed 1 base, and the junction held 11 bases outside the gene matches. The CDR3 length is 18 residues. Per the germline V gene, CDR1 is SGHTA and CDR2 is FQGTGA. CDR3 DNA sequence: TGTGCCAGCAGCAAAATAACTAGCGGGCGGGTGAACACCGGGGAGCTGTTTTTT. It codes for CASSKITSGRVNTGELFF.

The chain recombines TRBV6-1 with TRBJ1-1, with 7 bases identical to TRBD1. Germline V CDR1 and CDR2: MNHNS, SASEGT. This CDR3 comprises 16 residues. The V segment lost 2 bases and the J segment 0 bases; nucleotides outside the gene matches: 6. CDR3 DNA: TGTGCCAGCAGTGAAAGGGGGCAGATCTTGAACACTGAAGCTTTCTTT. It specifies CASSERGQILNTEAFF.

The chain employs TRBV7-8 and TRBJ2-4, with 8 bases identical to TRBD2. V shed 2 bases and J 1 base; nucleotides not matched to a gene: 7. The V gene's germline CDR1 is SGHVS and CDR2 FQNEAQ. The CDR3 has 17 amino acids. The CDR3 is CASSLMVSGMAKNIQYF. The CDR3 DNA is TGTGCCAGCAGCTTAATGGTTAGCGGGATGGCCAAAAACATTCAGTACTTC.

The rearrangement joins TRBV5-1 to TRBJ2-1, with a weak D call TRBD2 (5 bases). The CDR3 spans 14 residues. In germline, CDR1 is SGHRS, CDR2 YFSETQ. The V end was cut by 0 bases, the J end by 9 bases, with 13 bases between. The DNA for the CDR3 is TGCGCCAGCAGCTTGGAGGGAGAAGGACGTGAGCAGTTCTTC. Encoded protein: CASSLEGEGREQFF.

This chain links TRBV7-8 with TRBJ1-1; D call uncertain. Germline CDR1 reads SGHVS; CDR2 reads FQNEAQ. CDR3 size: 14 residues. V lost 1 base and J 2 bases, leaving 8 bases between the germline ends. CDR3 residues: CASSLVPGNTEAFF. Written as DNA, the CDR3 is TGTGCCAGCAGCTTAGTCCCGGGAAACACTGAAGCTTTCTTT.

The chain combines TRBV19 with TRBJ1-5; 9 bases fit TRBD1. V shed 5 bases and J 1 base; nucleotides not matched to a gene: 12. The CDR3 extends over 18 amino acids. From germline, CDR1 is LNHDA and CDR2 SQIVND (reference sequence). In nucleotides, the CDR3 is TGTGCCAGTAGTTCCCGGGACAGGGCCTCTTTGAGCAATCAGCCCCAGCATTTT. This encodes CASSSRDRASLSNQPQHF.

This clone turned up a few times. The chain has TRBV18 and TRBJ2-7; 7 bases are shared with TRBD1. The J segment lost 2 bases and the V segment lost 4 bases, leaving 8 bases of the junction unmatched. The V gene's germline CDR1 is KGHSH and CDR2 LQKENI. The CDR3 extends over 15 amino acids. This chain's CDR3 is CASSQKQGHPYEQYF. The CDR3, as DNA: TGTGCCAGCTCACAGAAACAGGGGCACCCCTACGAGCAGTACTTC.